These 13 T cell receptor beta chains were all obtained from the same sample, sequenced in a study of T cell responses to AZD1222 COVID-19 vaccine. This table comes from immunoSEQ multiplex PCR, and its TCRdb copy is limited to in-frame clones, with some not included. The table has about 150,000 clones, about 89% seen once. The material sequenced was peripheral blood, taken 28 days after the second AZD1222 dose. The receptor source for this set is an adult who received the AZD1222 COVID-19 vaccine.

The chain employs TRBV28 and TRBJ2-1; 9 nucleotides agree with TRBD2. The ends lost 6 bases at V and 7 bases at J; junction bases unmatched: 7. CDR1 and CDR2 (germline): MDHEN, SYDVKM. This CDR3 has 14 amino acids. CDR3 loop: CASRDGLASNEQFF. The CDR3 bases are TGTGCCAGCAGGGACGGACTAGCGTCGAATGAGCAGTTCTTC.

The chain carries TRBV3-1 (or the pseudogene TRBV3-2) and TRBJ2-7; 7 bases map to TRBD2. Trimming at V came to 1 base and at J to 2 bases, leaving 5 bases not matched to a gene. In germline, CDR1 is LGHDT, CDR2 YNNKEL (reference sequence). The CDR3 is 15 amino acids. CDR3 bases: TGTGCCAGCAGCCAAGTTGGCGGGAGACCCTACGAGCAGTACTTC. Translating it yields CASSQVGGRPYEQYF.

The chain has TRBV3-1 (or the pseudogene TRBV3-2) and TRBJ2-2; 8 positions match TRBD2. Trimming removed 1 base from V and 6 bases from J; junction bases left unmatched: 7. The length of the CDR3 is 16 residues. Germline CDR1 is LGHDT and CDR2 is YNNKEL (reference sequence). The CDR3 DNA is TGTGCCAGCAGCCAAGCCGGGACTAGGTACGCCGGGGAGCTGTTTTTT. Its translation is CASSQAGTRYAGELFF.

This clone was counted only a few times. This chain joins TRBV5-6 and TRBJ1-5; D is uncertain. With 1 base removed from V and 1 base from J, the gap between germline ends came to 12 bases. Germline-derived CDR1 and CDR2 are SGHDT and YYEEEE. The CDR3 is 16 amino acids. CDR3 nucleotide sequence: TGTGCCAGCAGCTTGTTTGGGGAAAGGAGCAATCAGCCCCAGCATTTT. Translated, it gives CASSLFGERSNQPQHF.

In nucleotides, the CDR3 is TGTGCCTGTTCGGTGGAAAAGCTCGCGTACGAGCAGTACTTC. It yields the protein CACSVEKLAYEQYF. The chain links TRBV6-5 to TRBJ2-7; D is ambiguous. Trimming left V 11 bases short and J 4 bases short, with 21 bases between. This CDR3 contains 14 residues. From germline, CDR1 is MNHEY and CDR2 SVGAGI.

The CDR3 region is CASSLLETAQPQHF. In nucleotides, the CDR3 is TGTGCCAGCAGCTTATTGGAAACAGCTCAGCCCCAGCATTTT. The V call is TRBV7-8, the J call TRBJ1-5, with no clear D. The CDR3 covers 14 residues. The germline gives CDR1 SGHVS, CDR2 FQNEAQ. The V gene lost 2 bases and the J gene lost 6 bases, with 11 bases spanning the gap. Drawing the rest from reference TRBV7-8 and TRBJ1-5, the complete variable domain is GAGVSQSPRYKVAKRGQDVALRCDPISGHVSLFWYQQALGQGPEFLTYFQNEAQLDKSGLPSDRFFAERPEGSVSTLKIQRTQQEDSAVYLCASSLLETAQPQHFGDGTRLSIL.

The V call is TRBV7-9, the J call TRBJ2-5, with D possibly being TRBD1 (7 bases). V was shortened by 5 bases and J by 4 bases, with 20 bases between the two germline ends. CDR1 is SEHNR, CDR2 FQNEAQ, per germline (reference sequence). The length of the CDR3 is 16 residues. The CDR3: CASSPRQGGFGETQYF. The CDR3 bases are TGTGCCAGCAGCCCCCGTCAGGGGGGATTTGGAGAGACCCAGTACTTC.

The chain employs TRBV21-1 and TRBJ1-5. TRBV21-1 is marked as a pseudogene. This CDR3 is built from 17 residues. This CDR3 reads CASSRTGPLVSNQPQHF. For the CDR3, the DNA is TGTGCCAGCAGCAGAACGGGCCCCCTTGTTAGCAATCAGCCCCAGCATTTT.

CDR3 nucleotide sequence: TGTGCCAGCAGCCCCGGAGGGGGGAATGAGCAGTTCTTC. Its translation: CASSPGGGNEQFF. The rearrangement links TRBV7-9 to TRBJ2-1; D is tentatively TRBD1 or TRBD2 (6 bases each). Per the germline V gene, CDR1 is SEHNR and CDR2 is FQNEAQ (reference sequence). The V end lost 5 bases, the J end lost 7 bases, and 12 bases lay between the germline ends. The CDR3 runs to 13 residues.

The gene calls are TRBV6-2 or TRBV6-3 and TRBJ2-2; 15 bases agree with TRBD2. The CDR3 is made up of 19 amino acids. Germline CDR1 and CDR2: MNHEY and SVGEGT. The ends lost 4 bases at V and 0 bases at J; junction bases unmatched: 6. Here the CDR3 DNA reads TGTGCCAGCAGTTCCTCCGGGACTAGCGGGAGGCCGAACACCGGGGAGCTGTTTTTT. Translating gives CASSSSGTSGRPNTGELFF.

The rearrangement links TRBV28 to TRBJ1-2, with TRBD1 identical over 7 bases. This CDR3 has 11 amino acids. The germline V gene has CDR1 MDHEN and CDR2 SYDVKM. V lost 10 bases, J lost 4 bases, and 3 bases stayed unmatched. CDR3 bases: TGTGCCACTGGGACAGCCTATGGCTACACCTTC. The encoded protein is CATGTAYGYTF.

The chain uses TRBV4-1 and TRBJ1-2; D remains unclear. CDR1 is MGHRA, CDR2 YSYEKL, per germline. This CDR3 is built from 16 residues. V lost 0 bases and J lost 5, with 16 bases in between. CDR3 sequence reads: CASSQDISTPTYGYTF. In nucleotides, the CDR3 is TGCGCCAGCAGCCAAGATATTTCGACACCCACTTATGGCTACACCTTC.

The chain is built from TRBV5-1 and TRBJ2-1; D might be TRBD2 (6 bases). V lost 2 bases and J 4 bases, leaving 10 bases between the germline ends. Looked up from germline, CDR1 is SGHRS and CDR2 is YFSETQ. The CDR3 is made up of 14 amino acids. CDR3 sequence: CASSFPGEYNEQFF. The CDR3 nucleotides are TGCGCCAGCAGCTTCCCGGGGGAGTACAATGAGCAGTTCTTC.